Detailed here is one TCR beta chain. Germline V gene lookup returns CDR1 SGHTA and CDR2 FQGNSA. The ends were cut back, 1 base at V and 0 bases at J, with 16 bases in the middle. CDR3 length: 18 residues. This sample stems from a study of blood T cell repertoires in COVID-19. The method was immunoSEQ multiplex PCR; TCRdb's version includes in-frame clones alone and lacks a portion of them. The repertoire holds fewer than 250,000 clones, with approximately 80% as singletons. The V gene is TRBV7-2, the J gene TRBJ2-4; possibly TRBD1 for D (6 bases). Sequenced: peripheral blood. This sequence originates from a woman aged 80 or over with COVID-19, enrolled during active disease. CDR3 in amino acids: CASSLEGGITLAKNIQYF. CDR3 bases: TGTGCCAGCAGCTTAGAAGGGGGAATAACTCTAGCCAAAAACATTCAGTACTTC. The variable domain in full, completed from reference TRBV7-2 and TRBJ2-4, reads GAGVSQSPSNKVTEKGKDVELRCDPISGHTALYWYRQSLGQGLEFLIYFQGNSAPDKSGLPSDRFSAERTGGSVSTLTIQRTQQEDSAVYLCASSLEGGITLAKNIQYFGAGTRLSVL.